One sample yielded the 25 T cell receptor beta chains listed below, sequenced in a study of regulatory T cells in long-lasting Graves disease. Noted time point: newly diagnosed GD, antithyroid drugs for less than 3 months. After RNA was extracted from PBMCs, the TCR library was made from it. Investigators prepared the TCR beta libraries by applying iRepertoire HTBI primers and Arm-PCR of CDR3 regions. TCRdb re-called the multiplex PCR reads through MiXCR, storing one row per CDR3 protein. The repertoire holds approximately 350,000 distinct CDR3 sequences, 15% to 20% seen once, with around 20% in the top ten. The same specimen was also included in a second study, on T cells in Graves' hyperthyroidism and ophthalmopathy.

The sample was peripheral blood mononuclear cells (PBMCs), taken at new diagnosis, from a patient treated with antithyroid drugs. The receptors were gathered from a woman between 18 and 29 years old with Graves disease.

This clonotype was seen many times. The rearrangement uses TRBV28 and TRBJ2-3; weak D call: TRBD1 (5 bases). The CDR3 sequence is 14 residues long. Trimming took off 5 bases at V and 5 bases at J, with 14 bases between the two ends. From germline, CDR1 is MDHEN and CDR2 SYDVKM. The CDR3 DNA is TGTGCCAGCAGTCGACAGTCGGGTGGAGATACGCAGTATTTT. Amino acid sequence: CASSRQSGGDTQYF.

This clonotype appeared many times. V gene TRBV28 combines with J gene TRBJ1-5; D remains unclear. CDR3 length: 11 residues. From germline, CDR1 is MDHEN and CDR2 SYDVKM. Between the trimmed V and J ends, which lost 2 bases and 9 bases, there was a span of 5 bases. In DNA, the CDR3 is TGTGCCAGCAGTTTAGCGGGGCCCCAGCATTTT. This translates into CASSLAGPQHF.

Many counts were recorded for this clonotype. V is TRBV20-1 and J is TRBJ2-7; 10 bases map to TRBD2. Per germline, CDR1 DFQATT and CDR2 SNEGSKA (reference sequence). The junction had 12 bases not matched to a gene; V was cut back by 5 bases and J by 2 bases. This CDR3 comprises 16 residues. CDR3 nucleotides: TGCAGTGCTCAAAGGAGGACTAGCGGAGCGACCTACGAGCAGTACTTC. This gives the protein CSAQRRTSGATYEQYF.

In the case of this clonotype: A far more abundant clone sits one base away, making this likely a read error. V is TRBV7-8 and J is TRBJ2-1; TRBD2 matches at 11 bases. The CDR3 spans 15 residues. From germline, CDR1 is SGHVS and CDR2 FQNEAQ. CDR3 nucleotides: TGTACCAGCAGCTTAGGGACTAGCGGTGACAATGAGCAGTTCTTC. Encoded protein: CTSSLGTSGDNEQFF.

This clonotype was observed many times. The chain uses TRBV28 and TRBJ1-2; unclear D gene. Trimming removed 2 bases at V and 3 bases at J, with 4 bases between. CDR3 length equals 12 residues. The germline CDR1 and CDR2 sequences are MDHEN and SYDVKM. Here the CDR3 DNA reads TGTGCCAGCAGTTTACAGGACTATGGCTACACCTTC. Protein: CASSLQDYGYTF.

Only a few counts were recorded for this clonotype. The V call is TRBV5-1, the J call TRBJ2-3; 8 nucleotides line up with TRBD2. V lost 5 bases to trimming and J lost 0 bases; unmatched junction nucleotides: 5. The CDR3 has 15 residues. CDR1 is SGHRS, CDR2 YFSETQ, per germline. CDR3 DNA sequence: TGCGCCAGCAGTACTAGCGGACTCAGCACAGATACGCAGTATTTT. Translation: CASSTSGLSTDTQYF. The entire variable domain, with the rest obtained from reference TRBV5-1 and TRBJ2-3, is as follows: KAGVTQTPRYLIKTRGQQVTLSCSPISGHRSVSWYQQTPGQGLQFLFEYFSETQRNKGNFPGRFSGRQFSNSRSEMNVSTLELGDSALYLCASSTSGLSTDTQYFGPGTRLTVL.

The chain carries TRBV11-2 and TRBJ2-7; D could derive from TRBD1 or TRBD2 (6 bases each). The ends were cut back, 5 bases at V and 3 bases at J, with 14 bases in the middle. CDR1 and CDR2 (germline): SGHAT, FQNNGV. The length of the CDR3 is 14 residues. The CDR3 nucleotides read TGTGCCAGCAGCCTAGGAGGGGGATTCTACGAGCAGTACTTC. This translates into CASSLGGGFYEQYF.

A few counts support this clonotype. The CDR3 protein is CASSLGTPGTGELFF. The CDR3 DNA sequence: TGCGCCAGCAGCTTGGGCACCCCTGGTACCGGGGAGCTGTTTTTT. This sequence joins TRBV5-1 and TRBJ2-2; D remains unclear. V was clipped by 0 bases and J by 5 bases, with 11 bases between them. The CDR3 sequence is 15 residues long. Germline-derived CDR1 and CDR2 are SGHRS and YFSETQ.

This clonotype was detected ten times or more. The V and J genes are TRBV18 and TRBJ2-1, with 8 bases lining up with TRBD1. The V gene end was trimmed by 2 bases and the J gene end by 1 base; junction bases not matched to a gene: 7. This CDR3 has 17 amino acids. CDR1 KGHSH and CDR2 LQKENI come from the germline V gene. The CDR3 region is CASSPISGTGSYNEQFF. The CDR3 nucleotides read TGTGCCAGCTCACCAATTAGTGGGACAGGATCCTACAATGAGCAGTTCTTC.

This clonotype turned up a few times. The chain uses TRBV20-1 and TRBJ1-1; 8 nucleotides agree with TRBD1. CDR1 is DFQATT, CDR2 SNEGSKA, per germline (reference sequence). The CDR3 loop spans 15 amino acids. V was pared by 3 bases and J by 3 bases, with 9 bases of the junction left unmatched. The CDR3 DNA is TGCAGTGCTAGGGACAGGGAGATACGGTACACTGAAGCTTTCTTT. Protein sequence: CSARDREIRYTEAFF.

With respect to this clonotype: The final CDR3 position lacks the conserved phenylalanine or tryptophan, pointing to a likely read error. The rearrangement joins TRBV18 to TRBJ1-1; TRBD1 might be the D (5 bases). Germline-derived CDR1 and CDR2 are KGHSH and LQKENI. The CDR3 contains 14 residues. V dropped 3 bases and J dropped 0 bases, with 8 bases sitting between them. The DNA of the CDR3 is TGTGCCAGCTCACCTTGGGACTTGAACACTGAAGCTTTCTTG. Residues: CASSPWDLNTEAFL.

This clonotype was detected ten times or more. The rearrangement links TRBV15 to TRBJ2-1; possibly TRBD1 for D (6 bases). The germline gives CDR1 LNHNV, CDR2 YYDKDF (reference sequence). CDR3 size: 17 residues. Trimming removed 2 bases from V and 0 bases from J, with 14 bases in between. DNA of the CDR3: TGTGCCACCAGCAGACCGGCCAGGGGTAGCTCCTACAATGAGCAGTTCTTC. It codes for CATSRPARGSSYNEQFF.

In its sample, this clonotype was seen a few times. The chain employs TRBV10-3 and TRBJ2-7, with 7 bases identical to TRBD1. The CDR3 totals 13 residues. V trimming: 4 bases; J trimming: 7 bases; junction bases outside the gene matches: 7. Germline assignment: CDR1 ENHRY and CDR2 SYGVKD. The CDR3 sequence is CAISGKGQLEQYF. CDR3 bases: TGTGCCATCAGTGGGAAGGGACAGTTGGAGCAGTACTTC.

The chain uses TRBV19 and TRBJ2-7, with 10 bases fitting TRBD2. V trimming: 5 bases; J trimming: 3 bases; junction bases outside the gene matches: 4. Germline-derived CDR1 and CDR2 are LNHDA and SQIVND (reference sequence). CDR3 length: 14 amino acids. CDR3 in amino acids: CASSQLAGYYEQYF. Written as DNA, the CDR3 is TGTGCCAGTAGTCAACTAGCGGGGTACTACGAGCAGTACTTC.

The CDR3 DNA follows: TGCAGCACCCCTGGGACAGGGCTATCCTATGGCTACACCTTC. It yields the protein CSTPGTGLSYGYTF. This chain connects TRBV29-1 to TRBJ1-2, with 9 bases fitting TRBD1. V lost 8 bases to trimming and J lost 4 bases; unmatched junction nucleotides: 11. CDR3 length equals 14 residues. Germline V CDR1 and CDR2: SQVTM, ANQGSEA.

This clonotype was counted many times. CDR3 bases: TGCGCCAGCAGCAGCCAAGAGCTCCGGGGACTAGCGGGTACAGGGGAGCAGTTCTTC. Its translation is CASSSQELRGLAGTGEQFF. This chain joins TRBV5-1 and TRBJ2-1; 12 nucleotides align to TRBD2. Germline lookup yields CDR1 SGHRS and CDR2 YFSETQ. After removal of 4 bases from V and 10 bases from J, the junction contained 21 bases not matched to a gene. The CDR3 spans 19 residues.

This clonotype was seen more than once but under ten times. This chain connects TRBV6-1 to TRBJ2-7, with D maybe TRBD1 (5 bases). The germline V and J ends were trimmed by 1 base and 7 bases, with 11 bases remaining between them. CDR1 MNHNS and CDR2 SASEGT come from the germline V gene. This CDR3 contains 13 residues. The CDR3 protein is CASSEGQGWEQYF. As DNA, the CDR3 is TGTGCCAGCAGTGAAGGGCAGGGCTGGGAGCAGTACTTC.

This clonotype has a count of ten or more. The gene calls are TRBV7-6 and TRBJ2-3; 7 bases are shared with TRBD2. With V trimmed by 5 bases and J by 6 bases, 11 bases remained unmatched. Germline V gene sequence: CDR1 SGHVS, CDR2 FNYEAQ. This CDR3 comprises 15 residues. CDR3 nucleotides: TGTGCCAGCAGCCGGGATAGCGGGCCCTTGGATACGCAGTATTTT. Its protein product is CASSRDSGPLDTQYF.

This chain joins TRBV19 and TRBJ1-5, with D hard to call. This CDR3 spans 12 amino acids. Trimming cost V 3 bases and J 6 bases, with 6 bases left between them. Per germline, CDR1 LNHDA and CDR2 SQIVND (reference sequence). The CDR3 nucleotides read TGTGCCAGTAGTATGGAGGTTCAGCCCCAGCATTTT. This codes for CASSMEVQPQHF.

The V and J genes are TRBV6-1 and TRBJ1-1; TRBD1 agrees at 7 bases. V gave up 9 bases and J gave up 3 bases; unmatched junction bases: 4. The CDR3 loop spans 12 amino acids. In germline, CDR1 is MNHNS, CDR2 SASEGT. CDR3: CASTGEYTEAFF. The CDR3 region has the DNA TGTGCCAGTACAGGGGAGTACACTGAAGCTTTCTTT.

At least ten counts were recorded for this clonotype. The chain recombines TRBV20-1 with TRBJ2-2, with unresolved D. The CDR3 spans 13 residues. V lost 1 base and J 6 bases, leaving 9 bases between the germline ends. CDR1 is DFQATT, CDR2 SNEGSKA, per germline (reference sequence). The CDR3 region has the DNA TGCAGTGCTAGAGGACTTCAATCCGGGGAGCTGTTTTTT. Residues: CSARGLQSGELFF.

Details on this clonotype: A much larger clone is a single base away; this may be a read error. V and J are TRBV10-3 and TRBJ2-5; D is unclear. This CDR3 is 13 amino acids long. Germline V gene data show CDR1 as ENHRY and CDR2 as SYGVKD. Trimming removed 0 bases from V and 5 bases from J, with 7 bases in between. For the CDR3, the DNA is TGTGCCATCAGTGAGTCGGCTGGGGAGACCCAGTACTTC. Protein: CAISESAGETQYF.

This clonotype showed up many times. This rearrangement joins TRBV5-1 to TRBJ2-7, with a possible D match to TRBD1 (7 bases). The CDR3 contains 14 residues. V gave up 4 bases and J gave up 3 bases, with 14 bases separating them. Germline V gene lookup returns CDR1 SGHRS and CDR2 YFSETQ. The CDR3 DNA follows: TGCGCCAGCAGCACCTCAGGGGGGAACTACGAGCAGTACTTC. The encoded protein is CASSTSGGNYEQYF.

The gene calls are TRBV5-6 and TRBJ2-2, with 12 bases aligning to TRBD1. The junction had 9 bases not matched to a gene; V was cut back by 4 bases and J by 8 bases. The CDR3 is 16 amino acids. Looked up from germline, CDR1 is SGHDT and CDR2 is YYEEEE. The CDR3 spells CASSPVGQGARGELFF. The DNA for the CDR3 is TGTGCCAGCAGCCCCGTGGGACAGGGGGCTCGGGGGGAGCTGTTTTTT. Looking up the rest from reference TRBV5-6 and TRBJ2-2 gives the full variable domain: DAGVTQSPTHLIKTRGQQVTLRCSPKSGHDTVSWYQQALGQGPQFIFQYYEEEERQRGNFPDRFSGHQFPNYSSELNVNALLLGDSALYLCASSPVGQGARGELFFGEGSRLTVL.

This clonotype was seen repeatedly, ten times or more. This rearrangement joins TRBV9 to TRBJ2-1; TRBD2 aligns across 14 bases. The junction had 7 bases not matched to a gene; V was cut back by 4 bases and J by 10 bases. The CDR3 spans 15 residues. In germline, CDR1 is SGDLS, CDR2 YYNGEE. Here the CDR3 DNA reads TGTGCCAGCAGCCTCACCGGGACTAGCGGGAGCGAGCAGTTCTTC. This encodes CASSLTGTSGSEQFF.